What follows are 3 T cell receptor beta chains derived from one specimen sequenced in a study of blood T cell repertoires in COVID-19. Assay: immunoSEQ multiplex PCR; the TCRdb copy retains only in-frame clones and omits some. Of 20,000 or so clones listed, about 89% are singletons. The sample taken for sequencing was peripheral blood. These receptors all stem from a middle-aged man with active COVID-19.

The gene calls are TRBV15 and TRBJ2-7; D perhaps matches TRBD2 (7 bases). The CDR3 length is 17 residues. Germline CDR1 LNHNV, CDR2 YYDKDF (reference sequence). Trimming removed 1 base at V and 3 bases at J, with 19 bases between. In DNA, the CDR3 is TGTGCCACCAGCAGAGCGATGGGGGGGGCAGGCAGCTACGAGCAGTACTTC. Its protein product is CATSRAMGGAGSYEQYF.

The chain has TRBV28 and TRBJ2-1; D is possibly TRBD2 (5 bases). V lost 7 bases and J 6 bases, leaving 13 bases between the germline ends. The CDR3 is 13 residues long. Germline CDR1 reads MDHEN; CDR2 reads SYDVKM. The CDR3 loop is CASTIVSGNEQFF. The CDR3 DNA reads TGTGCCAGCACCATTGTGAGCGGCAATGAGCAGTTCTTC.

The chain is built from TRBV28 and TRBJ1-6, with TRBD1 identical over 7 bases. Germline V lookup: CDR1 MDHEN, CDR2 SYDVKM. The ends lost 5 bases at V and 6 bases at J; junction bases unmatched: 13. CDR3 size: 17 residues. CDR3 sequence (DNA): TGTGCCAGCAGTCCCATGGTACAGGGGATCAGTAATTCACCCCTCCACTTT. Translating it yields CASSPMVQGISNSPLHF. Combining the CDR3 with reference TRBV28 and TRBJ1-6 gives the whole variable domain DVKVTQSSRYLVKRTGEKVFLECVQDMDHENMFWYRQDPGLGLRLIYFSYDVKMKEKGDIPEGYSVSREKKERFSLILESASTNQTSMYLCASSPMVQGISNSPLHFGNGTRLTVT.